Presented here are 21 T cell receptor beta chains from one specimen sequenced in a study of technical replicates of blood from a handful of donors. Method: immunoSEQ multiplex PCR; TCRdb's copy keeps in-frame clones and lacks some. This sample yields tens of thousands of clones, of which 90% to 95% are seen a single time; under 0.4% belongs to the top ten. Sequencing was performed on T cells isolated from PBMCs. All receptors derive from a human donor in good health. Some clones in this sample may be carry-over from other donors' samples.

The chain employs TRBV7-9 and TRBJ2-7, with 8 bases matching TRBD2. The CDR3 loop spans 15 amino acids. The J segment lost 5 bases and the V segment lost 5 bases, leaving 11 bases of the junction unmatched. Germline V gives CDR1 SEHNR, CDR2 FQNEAQ (reference sequence). CDR3 region: CASSQAAGDLDEQYF. The CDR3 DNA follows: TGTGCCAGCAGCCAAGCAGCGGGAGATTTGGACGAGCAGTACTTC.

Note on this clone: The limits of the CDR3 on the DNA are not certain, so only TCRdb's listed CDR3 is given. This chain links TRBV5-3 with TRBJ1-4; the D call of TRBD1 is as the table states it, not checked on the DNA. TRBV5-3 falls under the ORF class, with uncertain function. Including both end residues, the CDR3 is 18 amino acids long. The CDR3 sequence: CARTSYRDSLKNCFLLFF.

The gene calls are TRBV29-1 and TRBJ2-7, with TRBD1 matching over 8 bases. This CDR3 has 14 amino acids. CDR1 and CDR2 (germline): SQVTM, ANQGSEA. The ends lost 4 bases at V and 1 base at J; junction bases unmatched: 6. CDR3 coding DNA: TGCAGCGTTGGGGCCGGACAGGGTTCCTACGAGCAGTACTTC. Translation gives CSVGAGQGSYEQYF.

The sample holds a few counts of this clone. The chain carries TRBV4-2 and TRBJ2-1, with TRBD2 matching 10 bases. Germline assignment: CDR1 LGHNA and CDR2 YNFKEQ. The CDR3 spans 15 residues. After removal of 6 bases from V and 5 bases from J, the junction contained 7 bases not matched to a gene. CDR3 sequence (DNA): TGTGCCAGCAGTTCAACCCTAGCGGGGGACAATGAGCAGTTCTTC. It specifies CASSSTLAGDNEQFF.

The V gene is TRBV7-9, the J gene TRBJ1-3, with D maybe TRBD1 (5 bases). In germline, CDR1 is SEHNR, CDR2 FQNEAQ (reference sequence). Deletions cut 3 bases from V and 0 bases from J, with 12 bases between. The CDR3 spans 16 residues. The CDR3 loop is CASSLGGTISGNTIYF. DNA of the CDR3: TGTGCCAGCAGCTTGGGCGGGACTATCTCTGGAAACACCATATATTTT.

This clone was recorded only once. The chain's CDR3 is CASSSWTGGYTF. DNA for the CDR3: TGTGCCAGCAGTTCATGGACGGGAGGCTACACCTTC. The chain couples TRBV27 to TRBJ1-2; no clear D. Trimming left V 4 bases short and J 8 bases short, with 11 bases between. The CDR3 consists of 12 residues. The germline V gene encodes CDR1 MNHEY and CDR2 SMNVEV (reference sequence).

This chain uses TRBV28 with TRBJ1-3; D remains ambiguous. Germline CDR1 and CDR2: MDHEN and SYDVKM. The CDR3 extends over 15 amino acids. V was trimmed by 6 bases and J by 0 bases, leaving 12 bases between them. CDR3 residues: CASSPEYYSGNTIYF. CDR3 DNA sequence: TGTGCCAGCAGCCCGGAATACTACTCTGGAAACACCATATATTTT.

This sequence joins TRBV9 and TRBJ1-6; D uncertain. The CDR3 has 14 residues. Germline V gene lookup returns CDR1 SGDLS and CDR2 YYNGEE. Trimming cost V 0 bases and J 10 bases, with 11 bases left between them. As DNA, the CDR3 is TGTGCCAGCAGCGTAGGAGAATCCTACTCACCCCTCCACTTT. It translates to CASSVGESYSPLHF. Looking up the rest from reference TRBV9 and TRBJ1-6 gives the full variable domain: DSGVTQTPKHLITATGQRVTLRCSPRSGDLSVYWYQQSLDQGLQFLIQYYNGEERAKGNILERFSAQQFPDLHSELNLSSLELGDSALYFCASSVGESYSPLHFGNGTRLTVT.

V and J are TRBV19 and TRBJ2-7; 10 bases align to TRBD2. V lost 2 bases to trimming and J lost 1 base; unmatched junction nucleotides: 2. The CDR3 spans 15 residues. CDR1 and CDR2 from the germline V gene are LNHDA and SQIVND (reference sequence). CDR3 coding DNA: TGTGCCAGTAGTATAAGGACTAGCGGATCCTACGAGCAGTACTTC. Amino acids: CASSIRTSGSYEQYF.

This chain joins TRBV4-1 and TRBJ1-2; possible D gene TRBD1, 5 bases. V lost 3 bases, J lost 7 bases, and 21 bases lay in between. The CDR3 is 16 residues long. CDR1 and CDR2 from the germline V gene are MGHRA and YSYEKL. The chain's CDR3 is CASSQPTLQGYFGYTF. The CDR3 DNA reads TGCGCCAGCAGCCAGCCCACCCTTCAGGGATACTTTGGCTACACCTTC.

The chain uses TRBV11-3 and TRBJ2-3, with 12 bases identical to TRBD2. The junction had 8 bases not matched to a gene; V was cut back by 1 base and J by 6 bases. Germline CDR1 SGHNT, CDR2 YENEEA. CDR3 length equals 17 residues. The CDR3 DNA is TGTGCCAGCAGCTTAGCGGTACTAGCGGGGGGCGCGGATACGCAGTATTTT. This codes for CASSLAVLAGGADTQYF. Together with reference TRBV11-3 and TRBJ2-3, the CDR3 gives the full variable domain: EAGVVQSPRYKIIEKKQPVAFWCNPISGHNTLYWYLQNLGQGPELLIRYENEEAVDDSQLPKDRFSAERLKGVDSTLKIQPAELGDSAVYLCASSLAVLAGGADTQYFGPGTRLTVL.

The chain has TRBV29-1 and TRBJ2-7, with 13 nucleotides matching TRBD2. This CDR3 spans 14 amino acids. The germline V gene encodes CDR1 SQVTM and CDR2 ANQGSEA. The ends lost 7 bases at V and 6 bases at J; junction bases unmatched: 9. The CDR3: CSGQNGLAGVEQYF. The CDR3 bases are TGCAGCGGGCAGAACGGACTAGCGGGAGTCGAGCAGTACTTC.

The chain couples TRBV7-9 to TRBJ2-1; a weak D match, TRBD2 (5 bases). V gave up 5 bases and J gave up 9 bases, with 14 bases separating them. Germline CDR1 reads SEHNR; CDR2 reads FQNEAQ (reference sequence). The CDR3 runs 13 residues. CDR3 coding DNA: TGTGCCAGCAGCCTTGGGAGCCGGGGTGAGCAGTTCTTC. Translating gives CASSLGSRGEQFF. Full variable domain (outside the CDR3, taken from reference TRBV7-9 and TRBJ2-1): DTGVSQNPRHKITKRGQNVTFRCDPISEHNRLYWYRQTLGQGPEFLTYFQNEAQLEKSRLLSDRFSAERPKGSFSTLEIQRTEQGDSAMYLCASSLGSRGEQFFGPGTRLTVL.

V usage is TRBV11-2 and J usage is TRBJ1-2, with 7 bases identical to TRBD1. The trim removed 5 bases at V and 2 bases at J, leaving 14 bases unmatched. CDR1 SGHAT and CDR2 FQNNGV come from the germline V gene. The CDR3 covers 17 residues. The CDR3 sequence: CASSESRDSNFNYGYTF. The CDR3 DNA reads as TGTGCCAGCAGCGAGAGCCGGGACAGCAACTTCAACTATGGCTACACCTTC.

This clone was found once. The chain's CDR3 is CAWSVETGTYGYTF. The CDR3 bases are TGTGCCTGGAGTGTGGAGACAGGGACCTATGGCTACACCTTC. The chain is built from TRBV30 and TRBJ1-2, with TRBD1 matching 7 bases. After removal of 0 bases from V and 4 bases from J, the junction contained 5 bases not matched to a gene. The CDR3 is 14 residues long. Per the germline V gene, CDR1 is GTSNPN and CDR2 is SVGIG (reference sequence).

The chain combines TRBV10-3 with TRBJ1-5; 7 nucleotides agree with TRBD1. With V trimmed by 0 bases and J by 6 bases, 5 bases remained unmatched. The CDR3 spans 15 residues. Germline V CDR1 and CDR2: ENHRY, SYGVKD. The CDR3 sequence: CAISESRGGSQPQHF. CDR3 DNA: TGTGCCATCAGTGAGTCGAGAGGGGGCAGTCAGCCCCAGCATTTT.

In its sample, this clone was seen once. V is TRBV18 and J is TRBJ2-2; the match to TRBD2 covers 10 bases. V was pared by 8 bases and J by 6 bases, with 12 bases of the junction left unmatched. Germline V CDR1 and CDR2: KGHSH, LQKENI. The CDR3 covers 16 residues. The chain's CDR3 is CASPRTGTSASGELFF. CDR3 nucleotides: TGTGCCAGCCCCCGAACCGGGACTAGCGCTTCCGGGGAGCTGTTTTTT.

The chain links TRBV28 to TRBJ2-4; 8 bases fit TRBD2. Trimming cost V 3 bases and J 3 bases; bases outside gene matches: 4. The V gene's germline CDR1 is MDHEN and CDR2 SYDVKM. The CDR3 consists of 15 residues. The CDR3 region is CASSLVGLVKNIQYF. As DNA, the CDR3 is TGTGCCAGCAGTTTGGTGGGACTAGTCAAAAACATTCAGTACTTC.

Here the CDR3 reads CASSLVAGGHEQYF. The CDR3 DNA sequence: TGTGCCAGCAGCTTAGTAGCGGGGGGCCACGAGCAGTACTTC. The chain employs TRBV11-3 and TRBJ2-7, with 10 bases fitting TRBD2. V shed 1 base and J 5 bases; nucleotides not matched to a gene: 2. The CDR3 loop spans 14 amino acids. Germline V lookup: CDR1 SGHNT, CDR2 YENEEA.

The genes are TRBV5-1 and TRBJ2-5; maybe TRBD1 (6 bases). V shed 2 bases and J shed 5 bases, with 10 bases lying between them. The CDR3 spans 13 residues. Germline V gene lookup returns CDR1 SGHRS and CDR2 YFSETQ. Here the CDR3 DNA reads TGCGCCAGCAGCTTCCCCCAGGGGGAGACCCAGTACTTC. It encodes CASSFPQGETQYF.

The rearrangement joins TRBV7-8 to TRBJ1-1, with D possibly being TRBD1 (5 bases). Germline V gene lookup returns CDR1 SGHVS and CDR2 FQNEAQ. The CDR3 extends over 14 amino acids. The germline V and J ends were trimmed by 5 bases and 5 bases, with 15 bases remaining between them. The DNA of the CDR3 is TGTGCCAGCAGCGCCCGCTCCGGGGGGACTGAAGCTTTCTTT. It codes for CASSARSGGTEAFF. Full variable domain (remainder filled in from reference TRBV7-8 and TRBJ1-1): GAGVSQSPRYKVAKRGQDVALRCDPISGHVSLFWYQQALGQGPEFLTYFQNEAQLDKSGLPSDRFFAERPEGSVSTLKIQRTQQEDSAVYLCASSARSGGTEAFFGQGTRLTVV.